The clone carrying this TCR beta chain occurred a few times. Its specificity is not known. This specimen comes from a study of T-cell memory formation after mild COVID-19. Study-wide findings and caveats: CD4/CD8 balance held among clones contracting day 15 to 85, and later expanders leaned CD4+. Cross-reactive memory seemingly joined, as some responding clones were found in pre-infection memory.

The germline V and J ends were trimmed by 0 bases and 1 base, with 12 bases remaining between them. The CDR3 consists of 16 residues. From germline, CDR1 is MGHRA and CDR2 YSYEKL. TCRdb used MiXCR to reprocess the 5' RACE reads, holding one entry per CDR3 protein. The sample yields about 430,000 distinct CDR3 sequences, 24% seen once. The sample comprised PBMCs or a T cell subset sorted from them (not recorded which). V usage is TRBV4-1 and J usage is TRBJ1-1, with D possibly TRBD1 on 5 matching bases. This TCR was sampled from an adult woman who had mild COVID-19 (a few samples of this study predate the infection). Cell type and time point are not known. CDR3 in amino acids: CASSQEYRGGNTEAFF. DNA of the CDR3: TGCGCCAGCAGCCAAGAATATCGGGGGGGGAACACTGAAGCTTTCTTT.